These 2 T cell receptor beta chains came from one sample sequenced in a study of somatic mutations in cytotoxic T cells in rheumatoid arthritis (TCRdb year 2017). Library construction relied on the immunoSEQ multiplex PCR assay. TCRdb mirrors the immuneACCESS table, restricted to in-frame sequences. Some clones are absent from its copies; in checked studies, under half trace to an unresolved V gene, and the reason for the others is unknown. The sample data list some 10,000 clones, and roughly four fifths of these were observed just once. Roughly 8.9% of the sample is in the top ten clones. The sequencing input was CD8+ T cells sorted from blood. The source of these receptors is a woman in her sixties or seventies with rheumatoid arthritis.

The chain has TRBV27 and TRBJ2-5, with 7 bases that match TRBD1. CDR3 length: 15 amino acids. Trimming took 3 bases from V and 4 from J; bases not matched to a gene: 8. Germline V lookup: CDR1 MNHEY, CDR2 SMNVEV (reference sequence). The CDR3 DNA reads TGTGCCAGCAGTTTTCTCCCAGGGGGACGAGAGACCCAGTACTTC. Its protein product is CASSFLPGGRETQYF.

The DNA for the CDR3 is TGTGCCAGCAGTTTATCCCCCCCGGGACAGGGGGCTACGGATGAGCAGTTCTTC. It encodes CASSLSPPGQGATDEQFF. This chain connects TRBV27 to TRBJ2-1; 12 bases are a match to TRBD1. The germline CDR1 and CDR2 sequences are MNHEY and SMNVEV (reference sequence). This CDR3 spans 18 amino acids. V trimming: 0 bases; J trimming: 8 bases; junction bases outside the gene matches: 11.